The 25 T cell receptor beta chains in this list originate from one sample, sequenced in a study of blood T cell repertoires in COVID-19. TCRdb keeps only in-frame clones here, not all; method: immunoSEQ multiplex PCR. The sample consists of 280,000 or so clones, roughly nine tenths of them appearing once. Sequenced input: PBMCs or T cells enriched from blood (not recorded which). The source is a woman aged 45-60 years who had been exposed to COVID-19.

The V and J genes are TRBV9 and TRBJ2-3; 7 bases map to TRBD1. V lost 5 bases and J lost 3; bases outside the gene matches: 9. Germline V lookup: CDR1 SGDLS, CDR2 YYNGEE. This CDR3 is built from 15 residues. CDR3 DNA: TGTGCCAGCAGTCCCCCGGACAGGTTTACAGATACGCAGTATTTT. Amino acids: CASSPPDRFTDTQYF.

This clone appeared a single time. Other DNA sequences in this sample translate to the same CDR3. The rearrangement links TRBV28 to TRBJ1-5; a weak D match, TRBD1 (5 bases). V gave up 5 bases and J gave up 3 bases, with 11 bases separating them. CDR1 is MDHEN and CDR2 is SYDVKM in the germline V gene. This CDR3 spans 14 amino acids. The CDR3 bases are TGTGCCAGCAGTCCTCAGGGTAACAATCAGCCCCAGCATTTT. Residues: CASSPQGNNQPQHF.

J is TRBJ2-2 and V is TRBV4-1; weak D call: TRBD2 (6 bases). Deletions cut 1 base from V and 4 bases from J, with 22 bases between. The CDR3 covers 19 residues. Germline CDR1 reads MGHRA; CDR2 reads YSYEKL. CDR3 coding DNA: TGCGCCAGCAGCCAAGCGCCTCTAGCAGGGACCGGGGGCACCGGGGAGCTGTTTTTT. Encoded protein: CASSQAPLAGTGGTGELFF.

CDR3 residues: CASRPRQGVNTEAFF. The CDR3 DNA reads TGTGCCAGCAGACCCAGACAGGGGGTGAACACTGAAGCTTTCTTT. V and J are TRBV14 and TRBJ1-1; 9 bases fit TRBD1. The V gene end was trimmed by 6 bases and the J gene end by 0 bases; junction bases not matched to a gene: 5. Germline assignment: CDR1 SGHDN and CDR2 FVKESK. This CDR3 contains 15 residues.

J is TRBJ1-5 and V is TRBV28; 9 bases align to TRBD1. V gave up 5 bases and J gave up 7 bases; unmatched junction bases: 9. The CDR3 contains 15 residues. CDR1 is MDHEN and CDR2 is SYDVKM in the germline V gene. CDR3 nucleotide sequence: TGTGCCAGCAGTGCCACCGACAGGGGGGGCCAGCCCCAGCATTTT. This translates into CASSATDRGGQPQHF.

V gene TRBV29-1 combines with J gene TRBJ2-3, with 11 bases that match TRBD1. The CDR3 extends over 14 amino acids. V was clipped by 6 bases and J by 5 bases; unmatched bases: 7. Germline V lookup: CDR1 SQVTM, CDR2 ANQGSEA. In nucleotides, the CDR3 is TGCAGCGTGTGGACAGGGGGCGCAGGAGATACGCAGTATTTT. Its protein is CSVWTGGAGDTQYF.

CDR3 nucleotide sequence: TGTGCCAGTAGTCTAGGGGGCGCGGAGCAGTTCTTC. Its translation: CASSLGGAEQFF. The V call is TRBV19, the J call TRBJ2-1; the match to TRBD1 covers 7 bases. The V and J ends lost 5 bases and 10 bases, in that order; junction bases with no gene match: 5. Germline lookup yields CDR1 LNHDA and CDR2 SQIVND (reference sequence). The CDR3 length is 12 residues.

The gene calls are TRBV7-2 and TRBJ1-3, with 8 positions matching TRBD1. CDR1 is SGHTA and CDR2 is FQGNSA in the germline V gene. The length of the CDR3 is 16 residues. The junction had 8 bases not matched to a gene; V was cut back by 1 base and J by 6 bases. The CDR3 nucleotides read TGTGCCAGCAGCTTAGTTGGGGGCCAGGGGGCAAACACCATATATTTT. Amino acids: CASSLVGGQGANTIYF. The whole variable domain, filled in from reference TRBV7-2 and TRBJ1-3, reads GAGVSQSPSNKVTEKGKDVELRCDPISGHTALYWYRQSLGQGLEFLIYFQGNSAPDKSGLPSDRFSAERTGGSVSTLTIQRTQQEDSAVYLCASSLVGGQGANTIYFGEGSWLTVV.

The V call is TRBV7-2, the J call TRBJ2-2, with no clear D. V lost 2 bases and J 4 bases, leaving 11 bases between the germline ends. The CDR3 loop spans 15 amino acids. CDR1 and CDR2 (germline): SGHTA, FQGNSA. CDR3 DNA: TGTGCCAGCAGCTTAAGCCAGGCCGGCACCGGGGAGCTGTTTTTT. It codes for CASSLSQAGTGELFF.

This chain uses TRBV9 with TRBJ2-1, with 9 positions matching TRBD2. This CDR3 is 15 amino acids long. V shed 4 bases and J 2 bases; nucleotides not matched to a gene: 4. CDR1 is SGDLS, CDR2 YYNGEE, per germline. CDR3 loop: CASSISGGTYNEQFF. The DNA for the CDR3 is TGTGCCAGCAGCATTAGCGGGGGAACCTACAATGAGCAGTTCTTC. Combining the CDR3 with reference TRBV9 and TRBJ2-1 gives the whole variable domain DSGVTQTPKHLITATGQRVTLRCSPRSGDLSVYWYQQSLDQGLQFLIQYYNGEERAKGNILERFSAQQFPDLHSELNLSSLELGDSALYFCASSISGGTYNEQFFGPGTRLTVL.

A remark on this clone: Other DNA sequences from this sample encode an identical CDR3 as well. The gene calls are TRBV19 and TRBJ2-2; D perhaps matches TRBD2 (6 bases). The V end lost 3 bases, the J end lost 5 bases, and 10 bases lay between the germline ends. Germline CDR1 reads LNHDA; CDR2 reads SQIVND (reference sequence). This CDR3 comprises 14 residues. CDR3 loop: CASSISRGTGELFF. The CDR3 coding sequence is TGTGCCAGTAGTATCTCGCGGGGTACCGGGGAGCTGTTTTTT.

V usage is TRBV28 and J usage is TRBJ1-6; a possible D gene is TRBD1 (6 bases). Germline CDR1 MDHEN, CDR2 SYDVKM. V gave up 5 bases and J gave up 0 bases, with 17 bases separating them. The CDR3 is 18 residues long. The DNA for the CDR3 is TGTGCCAGCAGTACACGACGACAGGTTAGCTCCTATAATTCACCCCTCCACTTT. Protein: CASSTRRQVSSYNSPLHF.

The count of this clone is one. The chain joins TRBV28 to TRBJ1-1; tentative D call: TRBD1 (6 bases). V lost 5 bases and J lost 1, with 11 bases in between. The CDR3 has 14 amino acids. The germline CDR1 and CDR2 sequences are MDHEN and SYDVKM. The CDR3 DNA is TGTGCCAGCAGTACCGGGACAACGAACACTGAAGCTTTCTTT. Translated, it gives CASSTGTTNTEAFF. Drawing the rest from reference TRBV28 and TRBJ1-1, the complete variable domain is DVKVTQSSRYLVKRTGEKVFLECVQDMDHENMFWYRQDPGLGLRLIYFSYDVKMKEKGDIPEGYSVSREKKERFSLILESASTNQTSMYLCASSTGTTNTEAFFGQGTRLTVV.

This chain links TRBV10-3 with TRBJ1-1, with D hard to call. In germline, CDR1 is ENHRY, CDR2 SYGVKD. V shed 5 bases and J shed 1 base, with 8 bases lying between them. The CDR3 consists of 13 residues. Written as DNA, the CDR3 is TGTGCCATCAGTTCGGGATGGAACACTGAAGCTTTCTTT. It encodes CAISSGWNTEAFF.

The CDR3: CASSQDSGDEQFF. CDR3 coding DNA: TGTGCCAGCAGCCAAGATTCCGGGGATGAGCAGTTCTTC. This rearrangement joins TRBV3-1 (or the pseudogene TRBV3-2) to TRBJ2-1; D possibly corresponds to TRBD2 (5 bases). The CDR3 has 13 amino acids. With 0 bases removed from V and 8 bases from J, the gap between germline ends came to 8 bases. Germline V gives CDR1 LGHDT, CDR2 YNNKEL (reference sequence).

The V gene is TRBV3-1 (or the pseudogene TRBV3-2), the J gene TRBJ1-4; the match to TRBD1 covers 7 bases. CDR1 and CDR2 from the germline V gene are LGHDT and YNNKEL (reference sequence). V was clipped by 1 base and J by 0 bases; unmatched bases: 5. The CDR3 is 17 residues long. The CDR3 nucleotides read TGTGCCAGCAGCCAAGGACAGGGCTTTGCAACTAATGAAAAACTGTTTTTT. Amino acids: CASSQGQGFATNEKLFF.

This clone was counted a single time. The rearrangement links TRBV5-1 to TRBJ1-2; 7 nucleotides align to TRBD1. V trimming: 4 bases; J trimming: 8 bases; junction bases outside the gene matches: 14. Germline CDR1 is SGHRS and CDR2 is YFSETQ. The CDR3 covers 15 residues. Here the CDR3 DNA reads TGCGCCAGCAGCACCGCGGGGACAGAATTAGGGGGCTACACCTTC. It specifies CASSTAGTELGGYTF.

The chain joins TRBV4-1 to TRBJ2-1; 9 bases are shared with TRBD2. The CDR3 has 13 amino acids. V trimming: 0 bases; J trimming: 12 bases; junction bases outside the gene matches: 3. Germline V gene data show CDR1 as MGHRA and CDR2 as YSYEKL. CDR3 coding DNA: TGCGCCAGCAGCCAAGACCCTAGCGGGGCGCAGTTCTTC. This codes for CASSQDPSGAQFF.

This chain links TRBV7-2 with TRBJ2-4; D perhaps matches TRBD1 (5 bases). CDR3 length: 12 residues. V was trimmed by 0 bases and J by 16 bases, leaving 13 bases between them. Germline lookup yields CDR1 SGHTA and CDR2 FQGNSA. CDR3 bases: TGTGCCAGCAGCTTAGCGCTGGGGCAATACTACTTC. Its protein is CASSLALGQYYF. The variable domain in full, completed from reference TRBV7-2 and TRBJ2-4, reads GAGVSQSPSNKVTEKGKDVELRCDPISGHTALYWYRQSLGQGLEFLIYFQGNSAPDKSGLPSDRFSAERTGGSVSTLTIQRTQQEDSAVYLCASSLALGQYYFGAGTRLSVL.

The genes are TRBV18 and TRBJ2-6, with 10 bases aligning to TRBD1. The CDR3 consists of 20 residues. Trimming cost V 5 bases and J 0 bases; bases outside gene matches: 13. Per the germline V gene, CDR1 is KGHSH and CDR2 is LQKENI. DNA of the CDR3: TGTGCCAGCTCAACTATGGGGGCCCGGACAGGGGGCTCTGGGGCCAACGTCCTGACTTTC. Amino acids: CASSTMGARTGGSGANVLTF.

This chain uses TRBV2 with TRBJ2-7, with TRBD1 as a possible D gene (6 bases). The CDR3 consists of 13 residues. V lost 7 bases, J lost 2 bases, and 12 bases lay in between. Per the germline V gene, CDR1 is SNHLY and CDR2 is FYNNEI. CDR3 sequence (DNA): TGTGCCAGCACAGGACAGCTAACCTACGAGCAGTACTTC. This codes for CASTGQLTYEQYF.

The chain employs TRBV2 and TRBJ2-7; 8 nucleotides match TRBD1. Germline assignment: CDR1 SNHLY and CDR2 FYNNEI. The length of the CDR3 is 14 residues. Trimming cost V 5 bases and J 4 bases; bases outside gene matches: 7. The CDR3 region is CASSRTGGEYEQYF. The CDR3 coding sequence is TGTGCCAGCAGTCGCACAGGGGGTGAATACGAGCAGTACTTC. Variable domain in full (rest from reference TRBV2 and TRBJ2-7): EPEVTQTPSHQVTQMGQEVILRCVPISNHLYFYWYRQILGQKVEFLVSFYNNEISEKSEIFDDQFSVERPDGSNFTLKIRSTKLEDSAMYFCASSRTGGEYEQYFGPGTRLTVT.

The V and J genes are TRBV11-2 and TRBJ1-3; TRBD1 is a possible D gene (5 bases). The CDR3 runs 12 residues. In germline, CDR1 is SGHAT, CDR2 FQNNGV. The ends were cut back, 6 bases at V and 4 bases at J, with 7 bases in the middle. This CDR3 is CASSGGGNTIYF. CDR3 bases: TGTGCCAGCAGTGGGGGGGGAAACACCATATATTTT. The entire variable domain, with the rest obtained from reference TRBV11-2 and TRBJ1-3, is as follows: EAGVAQSPRYKIIEKRQSVAFWCNPISGHATLYWYQQILGQGPKLLIQFQNNGVVDDSQLPKDRFSAERLKGVDSTLKIQPAKLEDSAVYLCASSGGGNTIYFGEGSWLTVV.

The gene calls are TRBV3-1 (or the pseudogene TRBV3-2) and TRBJ1-1; D ambiguous. This CDR3 region has 15 residues. Trimming left V 0 bases short and J 6 bases short, with 14 bases between. CDR1 is LGHDT and CDR2 is YNNKEL in the germline V gene (reference sequence). CDR3: CASSQDPGVKAEAFF. The CDR3 DNA reads as TGTGCCAGCAGCCAAGACCCCGGGGTGAAGGCTGAAGCTTTCTTT.

The chain employs TRBV6-1 and TRBJ2-5, with 11 bases lining up with TRBD1. Looked up from germline, CDR1 is MNHNS and CDR2 is SASEGT. Losses at the gene ends were 2 bases for V and 4 bases for J; bases not matched to a gene: 3. The CDR3 is 15 amino acids. CDR3 sequence: CASSEQDRGRETQYF. In DNA form, the CDR3 reads TGTGCCAGCAGTGAACAGGACAGGGGGCGAGAGACCCAGTACTTC.